The T cell receptor beta chain described here comes from a study of blood T cells in healthy people across ages. Alongside a J-beta primer mix, a sample-barcoded 5' primer served in a second PCR lasting roughly 6 to 11 cycles. TCRdb analysed the 5' RACE reads with MiXCR anew, one entry per CDR3 protein. The repertoire holds about 1.5 million distinct CDR3 sequences, 35% to 45% seen once, with roughly 3.7% in the top ten. In this sample, this clonotype turned up a few times. CDR1 is DFQATT, CDR2 SNEGSKA, per germline (reference sequence). V shed 6 bases and J shed 0 bases, with 15 bases lying between them. This CDR3 has 14 amino acids.

This rearrangement joins TRBV20-1 to TRBJ2-7; no definite D call. The sample comprised blood. The TCR comes from a woman aged 18-30 years in good health. The CDR3 coding sequence is TGCAGTGCGACCAGACTCGTCAACTCCTACGAGCAGTACTTC. It encodes CSATRLVNSYEQYF.